This TCR beta chain comes out of a study of cytomegalovirus exposure and HLA in healthy donors. Study-level findings and limits: The study flagged 150 to 200 TCR beta chains as cytomegalovirus-associated. In vitro assays verified that a few CMV-associated chains recognized CMV antigens specifically. Subsequent analysis found a tendency for first-cohort TCR clusters to co-occur within the 90 to 150 validation repertoires.

The donors were in the 120-subject validation cohort, distinct from the roughly 700-subject first cohort. This clone is a singleton in its sample. The target antigen is unknown. V dropped 2 bases and J dropped 6 bases, with 10 bases sitting between them. This CDR3 is 13 amino acids long. Germline-derived CDR1 and CDR2 are MDHEN and SYDVKM. Data came from immunoSEQ multiplex PCR; TCRdb stores just in-frame clones and leaves some out. Among tens of thousands of clones listed, roughly 92% were seen once. The chain has TRBV28 and TRBJ1-2; no clear D gene. The sequencing input was PBMCs. The receptor comes from a woman aged 18 to 35 in good health and CMV-seronegative. In DNA form, the CDR3 reads TGTGCCAGCAGTTTAACCTCGGTTAATGGCTACACCTTC. Protein product: CASSLTSVNGYTF.